These 14 T cell receptor beta chains came from one sample sequenced in a study of CD8+ T cells in alopecia areata. Reverse transcription of extracted RNA yielded cDNA, which provided the sequencing template. Profiled with immunoSEQ multiplex PCR; TCRdb holds only in-frame clones, not every one. This sample carries a few hundred thousand clones, approximately 60% of them seen once, and the ten largest clones take approximately 4.9%. The sample taken for sequencing was CD8+ T cells sorted from blood. These receptors were obtained from a human donor in good health.

The chain uses TRBV5-6 and TRBJ2-4; no clear D. V lost 4 bases and J 9 bases, leaving 14 bases between the germline ends. The CDR3 length is 13 residues. Germline-derived CDR1 and CDR2 are SGHDT and YYEEEE. This CDR3 is CASSARPKGIQYF. Written as DNA, the CDR3 is TGTGCCAGCAGCGCCCGACCGAAAGGCATTCAGTACTTC.

V usage is TRBV11-2 and J usage is TRBJ1-2, with D perhaps TRBD1 (6 bases). This CDR3 has 15 amino acids. Between the trimmed V and J ends, which lost 5 bases and 8 bases, there was a span of 21 bases. Looked up from germline, CDR1 is SGHAT and CDR2 is FQNNGV. The CDR3 DNA sequence: TGTGCCAGCAGCCCTTTAGTTAGGGGGGCGGAGGGCTACACCTTC. It is translated as CASSPLVRGAEGYTF.

The J gene is TRBJ1-1, the V gene TRBV7-2; D gene ambiguous. The V and J ends lost 2 bases and 0 bases respectively, with 7 bases between them. The CDR3 contains 14 residues. CDR1 and CDR2 from the germline V gene are SGHTA and FQGNSA. This CDR3 reads CASSLLSVNTEAFF. CDR3 coding DNA: TGTGCCAGCAGCTTATTATCCGTGAACACTGAAGCTTTCTTT.

This chain joins TRBV30 and TRBJ2-7; TRBD1 or TRBD2 may be the D gene (5 bases each). The V gene lost 3 bases and the J gene lost 0 bases, with 9 bases spanning the gap. The CDR3 is 13 amino acids. Germline CDR1 reads GTSNPN; CDR2 reads SVGIG (reference sequence). CDR3 sequence: CAWSPGPSYEQYF. DNA of the CDR3: TGTGCCTGGAGCCCGGGGCCCTCCTACGAGCAGTACTTC.

The CDR3 loop reads CASSSSRGPSSYEQYF. CDR3 nucleotides: TGTGCCAGCAGCAGCTCCCGGGGGCCCAGCTCCTACGAGCAGTACTTC. The chain employs TRBV13 and TRBJ2-7; D may correspond to TRBD1 or TRBD2 (6 bases each). Trimming cost V 5 bases and J 0 bases, with 17 bases left between them. The V gene's germline CDR1 is PRHDT and CDR2 FYEKMQ (reference sequence). There are 16 residues in the CDR3.

The V and J genes are TRBV19 and TRBJ2-5; possible D gene TRBD1, 6 bases. CDR1 and CDR2 from the germline V gene are LNHDA and SQIVND (reference sequence). V lost 6 bases and J lost 0, with 8 bases in between. The CDR3 runs to 13 residues. The DNA of the CDR3 is TGTGCCAGTAGACGGGACAACCAAGAGACCCAGTACTTC. Translating gives CASRRDNQETQYF.

This clone was counted a few times. The chain uses TRBV29-1 and TRBJ2-7; D ambiguous. The CDR3 covers 11 residues. Trimming shortened V by 7 bases and J by 7 bases, and 14 bases separated the two germline ends. Per germline, CDR1 SQVTM and CDR2 ANQGSEA. CDR3 in amino acids: CSAIITAEQYF. CDR3 in DNA: TGCAGCGCCATCATCACGGCGGAGCAGTACTTC.

V and J are TRBV6-5 and TRBJ2-1; D might be TRBD1 (6 bases). The CDR3 contains 16 residues. V lost 2 bases to trimming and J lost 0 bases, with 11 bases between them. Germline V gene lookup returns CDR1 MNHEY and CDR2 SVGAGI. The DNA for the CDR3 is TGTGCCAGCAGTTACCGGGACACTGGCTCCTACAATGAGCAGTTCTTC. As protein: CASSYRDTGSYNEQFF.

This clone was seen more than once but under ten times. The chain has TRBV7-9 and TRBJ2-3, with 7 bases fitting TRBD2. V dropped 5 bases and J dropped 3; count of bases not matched to a gene: 8. In germline, CDR1 is SEHNR, CDR2 FQNEAQ (reference sequence). CDR3 size: 15 residues. CDR3 amino acids: CASSPGRRETDTQYF. Written as DNA, the CDR3 is TGTGCCAGCAGCCCGGGGCGGCGGGAGACAGATACGCAGTATTTT.

The CDR3 DNA reads TGTGCCAGTAGTTTGCGGACAGGGGCCGACGGCTACACCTTC. This sequence encodes CASSLRTGADGYTF. V gene TRBV19 combines with J gene TRBJ1-2; 9 bases map to TRBD1. The trim removed 5 bases at V and 8 bases at J, leaving 9 bases unmatched. Germline CDR1 is LNHDA and CDR2 is SQIVND (reference sequence). This CDR3 comprises 14 residues.

V gene TRBV6-5 combines with J gene TRBJ2-5; TRBD2 matches at 7 bases. The CDR3 has 15 residues. With 2 bases clipped from V and 0 bases from J, the junction kept 3 bases outside the gene matches. The V gene's germline CDR1 is MNHEY and CDR2 SVGAGI. The CDR3 DNA sequence: TGTGCCAGCAGTTACAGCAGCGGGGACCAAGAGACCCAGTACTTC. Amino acid sequence: CASSYSSGDQETQYF.

The table lists this clone with a few counts. The rearrangement joins TRBV29-1 to TRBJ1-1; D might be TRBD1 (6 bases). Trimming removed 4 bases at V and 4 bases at J, with 16 bases between. Germline values: CDR1 SQVTM, CDR2 ANQGSEA. This CDR3 comprises 14 residues. The CDR3 is CSVGSGARGTEAFF. CDR3 nucleotide sequence: TGCAGCGTTGGTTCAGGGGCGCGCGGCACTGAAGCTTTCTTT.

The chain joins TRBV10-3 to TRBJ2-7; perhaps TRBD1 as D (6 bases). Per germline, CDR1 ENHRY and CDR2 SYGVKD. The CDR3 extends over 12 amino acids. The ends were cut back, 6 bases at V and 1 base at J, with 7 bases in the middle. Written as DNA, the CDR3 is TGTGCCATCAGCCAGGGGTCCTACGAGCAGTACTTC. This codes for CAISQGSYEQYF.

A single count supports this clone. The V and J genes are TRBV5-1 and TRBJ2-1; TRBD2 is a possible D gene (6 bases). This CDR3 has 14 residues. The V and J ends lost 3 bases and 5 bases respectively, with 12 bases between them. The V gene's germline CDR1 is SGHRS and CDR2 YFSETQ. The CDR3 loop is CASSWAPGDNEQFF. For the CDR3, the DNA is TGCGCCAGCAGCTGGGCCCCGGGGGACAATGAGCAGTTCTTC.